This TCR beta chain stems from a study of CD8+ T cells in alopecia areata. Germline V lookup: CDR1 GTSNPN, CDR2 SVGIG (reference sequence). The CDR3 runs 15 residues. V was pared by 4 bases and J by 3 bases, with 18 bases between. As to treatment: oral pan-JAK inhibitor, 5-10 mg twice daily. cDNA prepared by RNA extraction and subsequent reverse transcription served as the template for sequencing. Sequenced by immunoSEQ multiplex PCR; TCRdb stores in-frame clones only, minus some. The table has some 180,000 clones, approximately 50% seen once; the top ten hold about 9.4%. The chain recombines TRBV30 with TRBJ2-5; the D is unclear. This receptor was obtained from a human donor with alopecia areata. The material was CD8+ T cells sorted from blood, obtained at roughly week 53, from a patient treated with tofacitinib. CDR3 in amino acids: CAWTGPGPKEETQYF. The CDR3 DNA reads as TGTGCCTGGACGGGTCCCGGACCCAAGGAAGAGACCCAGTACTTC.